Listed here are 32 T cell receptor beta chains from one sample, sequenced in a study of blood T cell repertoires in COVID-19. The data were produced by immunoSEQ multiplex PCR, yet TCRdb's version contains in-frame clones alone and is incomplete. Of just over 150,000 clones detected, less than 85% appear once; the ten largest clones hold roughly 7%. The sequenced sample was peripheral blood. Receptor source: a middle-aged woman with COVID-19, enrolled during active disease.

The rearrangement joins TRBV27 to TRBJ2-1; D is possibly TRBD2 (5 bases). The CDR3 extends over 14 amino acids. Germline values: CDR1 MNHEY, CDR2 SMNVEV (reference sequence). V was cut by 4 bases and J by 7 bases, with 14 bases left in between. The CDR3 loop is CASSWAGEGNEQFF. The CDR3 bases are TGTGCCAGCAGTTGGGCCGGGGAAGGGAATGAGCAGTTCTTC.

The rearrangement links TRBV24-1 to TRBJ2-2; 13 nucleotides line up with TRBD2. V was clipped by 3 bases and J by 7 bases; unmatched bases: 13. Germline V CDR1 and CDR2: KGHDR, SFDVKD. CDR3 length: 19 residues. In DNA form, the CDR3 reads TGTGCCACCAGTGATACCGGTCGACTAGCGGGAGGTATCGACGGGGAGCTGTTTTTT. Encoded protein: CATSDTGRLAGGIDGELFF.

CDR3 in DNA: TGTGCCAGCAGTTACAGGGAGGGCTACGAGCAGTACGTC. It specifies CASSYREGYEQYV. The V call is TRBV6-5, the J call TRBJ2-7; 7 nucleotides agree with TRBD2. After removal of 2 bases from V and 3 bases from J, the junction contained 1 base not matched to a gene. Looked up from germline, CDR1 is MNHEY and CDR2 is SVGAGI. This CDR3 has 13 residues.

This chain connects TRBV6-2 or TRBV6-3 to TRBJ2-1; 13 nucleotides line up with TRBD2. The germline gives CDR1 MNHEY, CDR2 SVGEGT. The CDR3 runs 16 residues. The J segment lost 7 bases and the V segment lost 5 bases, leaving 8 bases of the junction unmatched. CDR3 region: CASSIPGLAGHNEQFF. For the CDR3, the DNA is TGTGCCAGCAGTATCCCGGGACTAGCGGGGCATAATGAGCAGTTCTTC.

The J gene is TRBJ1-2, the V gene TRBV4-1; 8 nucleotides line up with TRBD1. The J segment lost 7 bases and the V segment lost 0 bases, leaving 4 bases of the junction unmatched. This CDR3 is 14 amino acids long. Germline-derived CDR1 and CDR2 are MGHRA and YSYEKL. The CDR3 reads CASSQDNRGFGYTF. The CDR3 region has the DNA TGCGCCAGCAGCCAAGACAACAGGGGGTTTGGCTACACCTTC.

The chain couples TRBV20-1 to TRBJ1-2; 7 bases are a match to TRBD1. The CDR3 has 14 residues. Germline V gives CDR1 DFQATT, CDR2 SNEGSKA (reference sequence). With V trimmed by 3 bases and J by 5 bases, 9 bases remained unmatched. CDR3 bases: TGCAGTGCTAGTAGGTCCACGACAGGGTATGGCTACACCTTC. This sequence encodes CSASRSTTGYGYTF.

J is TRBJ1-5 and V is TRBV2, with D unclear. Germline-derived CDR1 and CDR2 are SNHLY and FYNNEI. The ends were cut back, 2 bases at V and 8 bases at J, with 7 bases in the middle. The CDR3 is 12 residues long. The CDR3 DNA sequence: TGTGCCAGCAGTGAATTTACAGAGCCCCAGCATTTT. Its protein is CASSEFTEPQHF.

This chain connects TRBV19 to TRBJ1-3; 7 nucleotides align to TRBD1. The CDR3 covers 14 residues. V was clipped by 7 bases and J by 4 bases; unmatched bases: 7. Germline V CDR1 and CDR2: LNHDA, SQIVND (reference sequence). The CDR3 coding sequence is TGTGCCAGTAATTCGGGGACAGCCGGAAACACCATATATTTT. It is translated as CASNSGTAGNTIYF.

V is TRBV7-8 and J is TRBJ1-3; 8 bases are a match to TRBD1. The CDR3 is made up of 16 amino acids. V was clipped by 5 bases and J by 0 bases; unmatched bases: 6. Germline values: CDR1 SGHVS, CDR2 FQNEAQ. CDR3 in DNA: TGTGCCAGCAGCGCCTTGACAGGGGACTCTGGAAACACCATATATTTT. Residues: CASSALTGDSGNTIYF.

V is TRBV19 and J is TRBJ2-1; D may be TRBD2 (5 bases). In germline, CDR1 is LNHDA, CDR2 SQIVND (reference sequence). The CDR3 loop spans 14 amino acids. Trimming cost V 3 bases and J 7 bases, with 13 bases left between them. The DNA of the CDR3 is TGTGCCAGTAGTATTCGGCATGGGGAGAATGAGCAGTTCTTC. Its translation: CASSIRHGENEQFF.

The chain recombines TRBV9 with TRBJ2-2, with a weak D call TRBD2 (6 bases). This CDR3 has 15 amino acids. Germline CDR1 is SGDLS and CDR2 is YYNGEE. Deletions cut 3 bases from V and 2 bases from J, with 11 bases between. The CDR3 nucleotides are TGTGCCAGCAGCGGGGGGACTGTTAACACCGGGGAGCTGTTTTTT. The encoded protein is CASSGGTVNTGELFF.

The V call is TRBV19, the J call TRBJ2-1, with D hard to call. Germline V gene data show CDR1 as LNHDA and CDR2 as SQIVND (reference sequence). This CDR3 has 13 residues. The V gene lost 3 bases and the J gene lost 3 bases, with 6 bases spanning the gap. CDR3 DNA: TGTGCCAGTAGTATCGTAAACTACAATGAGCAGTTCTTC. Translating it yields CASSIVNYNEQFF.

CDR3 residues: CASSLVSGRENEQFF. For the CDR3, the DNA is TGTGCCAGCAGCTTAGTTAGCGGGAGAGAGAATGAGCAGTTCTTC. The V gene is TRBV7-9, the J gene TRBJ2-1; 9 bases are a match to TRBD2. Germline values: CDR1 SEHNR, CDR2 FQNEAQ (reference sequence). Trimming removed 1 base from V and 7 bases from J; junction bases left unmatched: 5. The CDR3 length is 15 residues.

The chain has TRBV4-1 and TRBJ2-3; 15 bases match TRBD2. V lost 0 bases to trimming and J lost 2 bases; unmatched junction nucleotides: 6. This CDR3 spans 19 amino acids. CDR1 is MGHRA, CDR2 YSYEKL, per germline. The CDR3: CASSQDGLAGGPITDTQYF. CDR3 nucleotides: TGCGCCAGCAGCCAAGATGGACTAGCGGGAGGGCCGATCACAGATACGCAGTATTTT.

This clone was seen more than once but under ten times. V and J are TRBV6-5 and TRBJ2-1, with 9 bases identical to TRBD1. This CDR3 spans 13 amino acids. V lost 8 bases and J lost 4; bases outside the gene matches: 3. Germline V lookup: CDR1 MNHEY, CDR2 SVGAGI. The CDR3 protein is CASGGQGYNEQFF. CDR3 in DNA: TGTGCCAGCGGGGGACAGGGATACAATGAGCAGTTCTTC.

This chain links TRBV19 with TRBJ1-5; D call uncertain. CDR1 is LNHDA, CDR2 SQIVND, per germline (reference sequence). This CDR3 region has 13 residues. Trimming pared 7 bases from V and 1 base from J, leaving 8 bases between. CDR3 nucleotide sequence: TGTGCCAGTATGCCACAGAGCAATCAGCCCCAGCATTTT. It codes for CASMPQSNQPQHF. Full variable domain (rest looked up from reference TRBV19 and TRBJ1-5): DGGITQSPKYLFRKEGQNVTLSCEQNLNHDAMYWYRQDPGQGLRLIYYSQIVNDFQKGDIAEGYSVSREKKESFPLTVTSAQKNPTAFYLCASMPQSNQPQHFGDGTRLSIL.

This sequence joins TRBV2 and TRBJ1-1; 9 nucleotides line up with TRBD1. The CDR3 is made up of 15 amino acids. After removal of 4 bases from V and 0 bases from J, the junction contained 3 bases not matched to a gene. Germline assignment: CDR1 SNHLY and CDR2 FYNNEI. CDR3 sequence reads: CASSGRDRVNTEAFF. The CDR3 region has the DNA TGTGCCAGCAGTGGCCGGGACAGGGTGAACACTGAAGCTTTCTTT.

This clone was recorded only once. The rearrangement links TRBV2 to TRBJ2-7; D is perhaps TRBD2 (6 bases). V gave up 4 bases and J gave up 0 bases, with 10 bases separating them. CDR1 and CDR2 (germline): SNHLY, FYNNEI. There are 14 residues in the CDR3. This CDR3 reads CASSGTTSSYEQYF. Here the CDR3 DNA reads TGTGCCAGCAGTGGGACTACTTCCTCCTACGAGCAGTACTTC.

J is TRBJ2-2 and V is TRBV19; TRBD2 agrees at 10 bases. With V trimmed by 7 bases and J by 5 bases, 1 base remained unmatched. CDR3 length equals 13 residues. The germline V gene encodes CDR1 LNHDA and CDR2 SQIVND (reference sequence). CDR3 sequence: CASTSGRTGELFF. The DNA for the CDR3 is TGTGCCAGTACTAGCGGGAGAACCGGGGAGCTGTTTTTT. The whole variable domain, remainder taken from reference TRBV19 and TRBJ2-2, is DGGITQSPKYLFRKEGQNVTLSCEQNLNHDAMYWYRQDPGQGLRLIYYSQIVNDFQKGDIAEGYSVSREKKESFPLTVTSAQKNPTAFYLCASTSGRTGELFFGEGSRLTVL.

The rearrangement joins TRBV5-4 to TRBJ1-2; a possible D gene is TRBD1 (5 bases). This CDR3 region has 15 residues. The V gene lost 3 bases and the J gene lost 2 bases, with 14 bases spanning the gap. Germline V gene data show CDR1 as SGHNT and CDR2 as YYREEE (reference sequence). CDR3 loop: CASSSPVGGNYGYTF. The CDR3 DNA reads as TGTGCCAGCAGCTCCCCCGTTGGGGGGAACTATGGCTACACCTTC.

As to this clone: Distinct nucleotide sequences in the sample also encode this CDR3. This rearrangement joins TRBV29-1 to TRBJ2-3, with D possibly being TRBD2 (5 bases). Looked up from germline, CDR1 is SQVTM and CDR2 is ANQGSEA. The CDR3 runs to 12 residues. V was pared by 4 bases and J by 0 bases, with 5 bases between. CDR3: CSVGTSTDTQYF. As DNA, the CDR3 is TGCAGCGTTGGGACTAGCACAGATACGCAGTATTTT.

The genes are TRBV10-2 and TRBJ2-7; 13 bases match TRBD2. CDR1 and CDR2 (germline): WSHSY, SAAADI. The CDR3 totals 16 residues. V lost 4 bases to trimming and J lost 2 bases; unmatched junction nucleotides: 5. CDR3 DNA: TGCGCCAGCAGTGGACTAGCGGGAGGACCACCCTACGAGCAGTACTTC. The encoded protein is CASSGLAGGPPYEQYF.

The rearrangement uses TRBV30 and TRBJ1-3; a weak D match, TRBD1 (5 bases). V lost 2 bases and J lost 2, with 10 bases in between. The CDR3 extends over 14 amino acids. In germline, CDR1 is GTSNPN, CDR2 SVGIG (reference sequence). The CDR3 here is CAWSLGPPGNTIYF. CDR3 nucleotides: TGTGCCTGGAGTTTGGGGCCTCCTGGAAACACCATATATTTT.

This clone was counted a few times. This chain joins TRBV14 and TRBJ1-3; no clear D gene. Germline CDR1 reads SGHDN; CDR2 reads FVKESK. V was cut by 1 base and J by 0 bases, with 7 bases left in between. The CDR3 spans 15 residues. CDR3 protein: CASSQGRISGNTIYF. DNA for the CDR3: TGTGCCAGCAGCCAAGGGAGGATCTCTGGAAACACCATATATTTT.

This sequence joins TRBV4-1 and TRBJ2-5; D is ambiguous. V was pared by 4 bases and J by 4 bases, with 16 bases between. CDR1 and CDR2 from the germline V gene are MGHRA and YSYEKL. This CDR3 has 15 amino acids. CDR3 in DNA: TGCGCCAGCAGCCGGGCAGGTGAACGCAGAGAGACCCAGTACTTC. Protein: CASSRAGERRETQYF.

The chain employs TRBV19 and TRBJ2-7, with 7 nucleotides matching TRBD2. Per the germline V gene, CDR1 is LNHDA and CDR2 is SQIVND (reference sequence). There are 13 residues in the CDR3. V lost 4 bases, J lost 3 bases, and 3 bases stayed unmatched. In DNA, the CDR3 is TGTGCCAGTAGTAGGAGCGGGATCTACGAGCAGTACTTC. It translates to CASSRSGIYEQYF.

This sequence joins TRBV7-9 and TRBJ1-3, with D perhaps TRBD1 (6 bases). CDR1 SEHNR and CDR2 FQNEAQ come from the germline V gene (reference sequence). This CDR3 comprises 16 residues. Between the trimmed V and J ends, which lost 4 bases and 1 base, there was a span of 14 bases. The CDR3 here is CASSSLGAKSGNTIYF. The CDR3 bases are TGTGCCAGCAGCTCGCTGGGGGCGAAATCTGGAAACACCATATATTTT.

This chain links TRBV6-5 with TRBJ2-3; 8 positions agree with TRBD1. J was trimmed by 3 bases and V by 6 bases; bases with no gene match: 8. Germline CDR1 is MNHEY and CDR2 is SVGAGI. The CDR3 runs 15 residues. The CDR3 is CASSNRRGPTDTQYF. The CDR3 bases are TGTGCCAGCAGCAACCGCAGGGGGCCGACAGATACGCAGTATTTT.

The gene calls are TRBV6-4 and TRBJ2-1; the D gene is possibly TRBD2 (6 bases). In germline, CDR1 is MRHNA, CDR2 SNTAGT. The CDR3 contains 16 residues. V gave up 0 bases and J gave up 0 bases, with 9 bases separating them. The CDR3 coding sequence is TGTGCCAGCAGTGACTCTGGAGCGGGCTCCTACAATGAGCAGTTCTTC. It translates to CASSDSGAGSYNEQFF.

This clone was recorded once. The rearrangement joins TRBV18 to TRBJ1-2; 7 positions agree with TRBD1. The CDR3 loop spans 16 amino acids. After removal of 0 bases from V and 0 bases from J, the junction contained 4 bases not matched to a gene. Germline CDR1 KGHSH, CDR2 LQKENI. The CDR3 DNA sequence: TGTGCCAGCTCACCACCGAGAACAGGGGCTAACTATGGCTACACCTTC. This codes for CASSPPRTGANYGYTF.

This sequence joins TRBV2 and TRBJ1-1; TRBD1 aligns across 8 bases. The length of the CDR3 is 16 residues. In germline, CDR1 is SNHLY, CDR2 FYNNEI. The trim removed 6 bases at V and 4 bases at J, leaving 13 bases unmatched. This CDR3 is CASRPRDRGPATEAFF. DNA for the CDR3: TGTGCCAGCAGACCCAGAGACAGGGGCCCTGCCACTGAAGCTTTCTTT.

V usage is TRBV20-1 and J usage is TRBJ1-1, with 9 bases aligning to TRBD1. This CDR3 is 10 amino acids long. Germline-derived CDR1 and CDR2 are DFQATT and SNEGSKA (reference sequence). The junction had 1 base not matched to a gene; V was cut back by 3 bases and J by 11 bases. The CDR3 reads CSARTGGAFF. The CDR3 bases are TGCAGTGCTAGGACAGGGGGGGCTTTCTTT.